This record concerns one T cell receptor (beta chain) sequence. Its antigen remains unidentified. This CDR3 has 13 residues. Germline CDR1 reads SGHVS; CDR2 reads FQNEAQ. Deletions cut 1 base from V and 8 bases from J, with 9 bases between. The sample belongs to a study of shared clonotypes between healthy human individuals. Whole-study findings and limits: Blood was the sole source, and tissue repertoires probably differ.

Naive CD8 cells lacked CD45RO and underwent positive selection for CCR7, leaving out terminally differentiated effector memory CD45RA+ cells. The assay was immunoSEQ multiplex PCR, and TCRdb's table has in-frame clones only and misses some. The sample yields around 2.1 million clones, about 92% seen once. Sequenced input: naive CD8+ T cells from PBMCs. The TCR sequence derives from a young man in good health. Some clones in this sample may be carry-over from other donors' samples. This chain links TRBV7-8 with TRBJ2-1; D gene unclear. The chain's CDR3 is CASSLDGADEQFF. Written as DNA, the CDR3 is TGTGCCAGCAGCTTAGACGGCGCCGATGAGCAGTTCTTC.